This TCR beta chain is from a study of T-cell reconstitution after alpha-beta-depleted transplantation in children. This clonotype was picked up many times. The CDR3 sequence is 12 residues long. In germline, CDR1 is DFQATT, CDR2 SNEGSKA (reference sequence). The trim removed 5 bases at V and 5 bases at J, leaving 4 bases unmatched. Molecular barcoding with unique molecular identifiers was used for the TCRbeta library. MiXCR, run by TCRdb on the PCR reads, gives a single entry per CDR3 protein. There are around 450,000 distinct CDR3 sequences in the sample; over 40% occur only once, and approximately 25% lies in the top ten.

Sample: PBMCs, taken before TCRalphabeta/CD19-depleted stem cell transplant. The sequence was obtained from a girl aged 2 to 9 with aplastic anemia, due to receive a stem cell transplant. The V call is TRBV20-1, the J call TRBJ2-5; TRBD1 matches 8 bases. CDR3 DNA sequence: TGCAGTGCTGCAGGGGGCGTCGAGACCCAGTACTTC. Translating it yields CSAAGGVETQYF.